Presented here are 27 T cell receptor beta chains from one specimen sequenced in a study of identical twins. From the 5' RACE reads, TCRdb called clonotypes with MiXCR, one entry per CDR3 protein. This repertoire shows nearly 650,000 distinct CDR3 sequences, roughly 7.2% found once; its top ten account for 1.6%. This sample also belongs to another study, concerning yellow fever vaccine responses in identical twins.

The sample consisted of PBMCs. The source is a woman between 18 and 29 years old in good health.

This clonotype came up many times. The V and J genes are TRBV12-3 or TRBV12-4 and TRBJ2-1; no clear D gene. Trimming pared 4 bases from V and 9 bases from J, leaving 10 bases between. The CDR3 length is 12 residues. The CDR3 nucleotides are TGTGCCAGCAGTTCCGAATTCGGTGAGCAGTTCTTC. Protein: CASSSEFGEQFF.

The chain uses TRBV29-1 and TRBJ2-7; no definite D call. Germline V CDR1 and CDR2: SQVTM, ANQGSEA. V was pared by 1 base and J by 0 bases, with 7 bases between. The CDR3 covers 13 residues. DNA of the CDR3: TGCAGCGTTGAAGGAGGCAACTCCTACGAGCAGTACTTC. Its translation: CSVEGGNSYEQYF.

The chain employs TRBV9 and TRBJ2-3; D may be TRBD1 (6 bases). The ends were cut back, 0 bases at V and 8 bases at J, with 7 bases in the middle. Germline V gives CDR1 SGDLS, CDR2 YYNGEE. The CDR3 length is 12 residues. The CDR3 sequence: CASSVVGATQYF. In DNA, the CDR3 is TGTGCCAGCAGCGTAGTGGGGGCTACGCAGTATTTT. The full variable domain, with the rest looked up from reference TRBV9 and TRBJ2-3, is DSGVTQTPKHLITATGQRVTLRCSPRSGDLSVYWYQQSLDQGLQFLIQYYNGEERAKGNILERFSAQQFPDLHSELNLSSLELGDSALYFCASSVVGATQYFGPGTRLTVL.

Here the CDR3 reads CASSPGGPSLGEQYF. DNA for the CDR3: TGTGCCAGCAGTCCAGGGGGCCCTTCCCTTGGCGAGCAGTACTTC. The V gene is TRBV12-3 or TRBV12-4, the J gene TRBJ2-7, with 8 bases aligning to TRBD1. V shed 5 bases and J 6 bases; nucleotides not matched to a gene: 12. CDR3 length: 15 amino acids.

This clonotype came up a few times. The chain has TRBV28 and TRBJ2-3; TRBD1 might be the D (5 bases). Trimming stripped 10 bases from V and 3 bases from J, with 14 bases between. Germline V gene data show CDR1 as MDHEN and CDR2 as SYDVKM. The CDR3 consists of 13 residues. The CDR3 DNA reads as TGTGCCATGGCGGACATGGCAACAGATACGCAGTATTTT. Amino acid sequence: CAMADMATDTQYF.

As to this clonotype: One junction end does not reproduce the germline sequence, and a read error may be involved. The chain employs TRBV7-2 and TRBJ2-1; D is ambiguous. The CDR3 length is 11 residues. Germline V gives CDR1 SGHTA, CDR2 FQGNSA. The CDR3 sequence is CVSSTNNEQFF. As DNA, the CDR3 is TGTGTCAGCAGCACGAACAATGAGCAGTTCTTC.

J is TRBJ2-1 and V is TRBV3-1; D is unresolved. The CDR3 covers 14 residues. Deletions cut 0 bases from V and 10 bases from J, with 13 bases between. Germline V gene lookup returns CDR1 LGHDT and CDR2 YNNKEL (reference sequence). In DNA form, the CDR3 reads TGTGCCAGCAGCCAAGATGGGGTAGCTCAGGAGCAGTTCTTC. This gives the protein CASSQDGVAQEQFF.

There are a few counts of this clonotype. V usage is TRBV12-3 or TRBV12-4 and J usage is TRBJ2-2, with D possibly being TRBD1 or TRBD2 (5 bases each). V dropped 5 bases and J dropped 4 bases, with 11 bases sitting between them. CDR3 size: 14 residues. This chain's CDR3 is CASSAGTLTGELFF. CDR3 in DNA: TGTGCCAGCAGTGCCGGGACGCTCACCGGGGAGCTGTTTTTT.

The rearrangement joins TRBV20-1 to TRBJ2-1, with TRBD2 matching 10 bases. Germline lookup yields CDR1 DFQATT and CDR2 SNEGSKA (reference sequence). The CDR3 has 17 residues. V lost 3 bases and J lost 0; bases outside the gene matches: 8. As DNA, the CDR3 is TGCAGTGCTAGTGATAGCGGGGGGTCAGTCTCCTACAATGAGCAGTTCTTC. The encoded protein is CSASDSGGSVSYNEQFF.

This clonotype was seen at least ten times. The chain recombines TRBV9 with TRBJ2-3; 15 bases are shared with TRBD2. The CDR3 runs 16 residues. The germline V gene encodes CDR1 SGDLS and CDR2 YYNGEE. V dropped 3 bases and J dropped 2; count of bases not matched to a gene: 1. The CDR3 spells CASSGTSGGATDTQYF. The CDR3 DNA is TGTGCCAGCAGCGGGACTAGCGGGGGGGCCACAGATACGCAGTATTTT.

V usage is TRBV20-1 and J usage is TRBJ2-7; 13 bases align to TRBD2. Germline V lookup: CDR1 DFQATT, CDR2 SNEGSKA (reference sequence). The CDR3 has 12 residues. V lost 5 bases, J lost 9 bases, and 4 bases stayed unmatched. In nucleotides, the CDR3 is TGCAGTGCTGGACTAGCGGGGGAGGTGCAGTACGTC. Translation: CSAGLAGEVQYV.

The V and J genes are TRBV5-1 and TRBJ1-2; 7 bases match TRBD1. The CDR3 is made up of 14 amino acids. Trimming removed 4 bases from V and 2 bases from J; junction bases left unmatched: 5. Germline V lookup: CDR1 SGHRS, CDR2 YFSETQ. The CDR3 region is CASSPGGQNYGYTF. Written as DNA, the CDR3 is TGCGCCAGCAGCCCCGGGGGACAGAACTATGGCTACACCTTC.

J is TRBJ2-5 and V is TRBV5-1; 8 bases match TRBD2. V dropped 4 bases and J dropped 5; count of bases not matched to a gene: 10. The CDR3 has 15 amino acids. The germline gives CDR1 SGHRS, CDR2 YFSETQ. CDR3 nucleotides: TGCGCCAGCAGCCTGGGGGGAGCGGGAGAGGAGACCCAGTACTTC. Protein product: CASSLGGAGEETQYF.

The chain uses TRBV20-1 and TRBJ2-7, with 8 bases lining up with TRBD2. After removal of 4 bases from V and 6 bases from J, the junction contained 5 bases not matched to a gene. CDR3 length equals 12 residues. CDR1 and CDR2 from the germline V gene are DFQATT and SNEGSKA (reference sequence). CDR3 sequence (DNA): TGCAGTGCTAAAGCGGGAGTAGGCGAGCAGTACTTC. This gives the protein CSAKAGVGEQYF.

This clonotype was detected many times. V is TRBV12-3 or TRBV12-4 and J is TRBJ2-5, with unresolved D. V was cut by 1 base and J by 7 bases, with 10 bases left in between. The CDR3 runs to 13 residues. The CDR3 coding sequence is TGTGCCAGCAGTTTAGGTCACGCCTGGACCCAGTACTTC. Its protein product is CASSLGHAWTQYF.

This clonotype was recorded a few times. The V gene is TRBV29-1, the J gene TRBJ2-5, with D maybe TRBD1 (6 bases). The CDR3 spans 13 residues. V lost 3 bases and J lost 5, with 13 bases in between. From germline, CDR1 is SQVTM and CDR2 ANQGSEA. CDR3 sequence: CSVEMGAWETQYF. Here the CDR3 DNA reads TGCAGCGTTGAGATGGGGGCTTGGGAGACCCAGTACTTC. Full variable domain (missing parts from reference TRBV29-1 and TRBJ2-5): SAVISQKPSRDICQRGTSLTIQCQVDSQVTMMFWYRQQPGQSLTLIATANQGSEATYESGFVIDKFPISRPNLTFSTLTVSNMSPEDSSIYLCSVEMGAWETQYFGPGTRLLVL.

This clonotype was seen more than once but under ten times. A junction boundary mismatches the germline segment, possibly from a read error. The gene calls are TRBV20-1 and TRBJ2-3; D unresolved. The CDR3 loop spans 16 amino acids. Germline values: CDR1 DFQATT, CDR2 SNEGSKA (reference sequence). The CDR3 coding sequence is TGCTGTGCTAGAGATCCGGTTTGGCGGACCACAGATACGCAGTATTTT. Its translation is CCARDPVWRTTDTQYF.

This clonotype showed up many times. The chain is built from TRBV5-1 and TRBJ2-3, with D perhaps assigned TRBD1 or TRBD2 (5 bases each). CDR1 and CDR2 from the germline V gene are SGHRS and YFSETQ. The CDR3 extends over 14 amino acids. Trimming left V 0 bases short and J 4 bases short, with 9 bases between. The CDR3 nucleotides are TGCGCCAGCAGCTTGGAGGGGCGGGCAGATACGCAGTATTTT. It codes for CASSLEGRADTQYF.

This clonotype was counted only a few times. The chain joins TRBV10-3 to TRBJ2-7, with 8 bases identical to TRBD1. Germline CDR1 is ENHRY and CDR2 is SYGVKD. The CDR3 spans 16 residues. The junction had 7 bases not matched to a gene; V was cut back by 0 bases and J by 3 bases. The CDR3 sequence is CAISESRTGMGYEQYF. The CDR3 nucleotides are TGTGCCATCAGTGAGTCGCGGACAGGGATGGGCTACGAGCAGTACTTC.

In this sample, this clonotype turned up many times. This chain connects TRBV20-1 to TRBJ2-7, with a tentative D call TRBD1 (6 bases). V was clipped by 1 base and J by 2 bases, with 12 bases between them. The CDR3 has 14 residues. Germline CDR1 DFQATT, CDR2 SNEGSKA (reference sequence). The CDR3 nucleotides read TGCAGTGCTAGAGGAAACAGGGATCCCTACGAGCAGTACTTC. It is translated as CSARGNRDPYEQYF.

This clonotype was detected ten times or more. The gene calls are TRBV6-1 and TRBJ2-1; 10 bases line up with TRBD2. The CDR3 covers 16 residues. The trim removed 5 bases at V and 8 bases at J, leaving 12 bases unmatched. CDR1 MNHNS and CDR2 SASEGT come from the germline V gene. The DNA for the CDR3 is TGTGCCAGCAGTCTTTCCGGGACTAGCGCTGGTTATGAGCAGTTCTTC. This gives the protein CASSLSGTSAGYEQFF.

This chain connects TRBV15 to TRBJ2-1, with D perhaps TRBD1 (6 bases). Trimming left V 3 bases short and J 10 bases short, with 28 bases between. CDR1 is LNHNV, CDR2 YYDKDF, per germline (reference sequence). The CDR3 totals 18 residues. The CDR3 here is CATSRSTFSGSGTREQFF. CDR3 nucleotide sequence: TGTGCCACCAGCAGGTCAACATTTAGTGGGAGTGGGACAAGGGAGCAGTTCTTC.

The chain has TRBV15 and TRBJ1-5; no firm D call. From germline, CDR1 is LNHNV and CDR2 YYDKDF (reference sequence). Trimming took 5 bases from V and 5 from J, leaving 28 bases between them. This CDR3 comprises 19 residues. CDR3 nucleotide sequence: TGTGCCACCAGCGGAAAGGAGGGCGGAGGGCCCCGGGTCGATCAGCCCCAGCATTTT. Its translation is CATSGKEGGGPRVDQPQHF.

The V call is TRBV27, the J call TRBJ1-6; TRBD1 might be the D (6 bases). Germline CDR1 MNHEY, CDR2 SMNVEV (reference sequence). V was trimmed by 0 bases and J by 14 bases, leaving 14 bases between them. The CDR3 is made up of 14 amino acids. Here the CDR3 DNA reads TGTGCCAGCAGTTTATCGGTGGACAGTAGGGCCCTCCACTTT. Amino acids: CASSLSVDSRALHF.

By sample fraction, this clonotype is medium-sized. The chain couples TRBV10-3 to TRBJ2-5, with 11 nucleotides matching TRBD2. Germline trimming cut 3 bases from V and 3 bases from J; bases unmatched to any gene: 3. The CDR3 runs 15 residues. Germline CDR1 is ENHRY and CDR2 is SYGVKD. As DNA, the CDR3 is TGTGCCATCAGTGATGGGACTAGCGGAAAAGAGACCCAGTACTTC. Encoded protein: CAISDGTSGKETQYF.

This clonotype was counted at least ten times. The J gene is TRBJ2-7, the V gene TRBV27; 9 bases map to TRBD1. V dropped 6 bases and J dropped 2; count of bases not matched to a gene: 8. This CDR3 region has 15 residues. From germline, CDR1 is MNHEY and CDR2 SMNVEV (reference sequence). In DNA, the CDR3 is TGTGCCAGCAGGCGGGGGACAGGGAGGACCTACGAGCAGTACGTC. Amino acids: CASRRGTGRTYEQYV.

The sample holds a few counts of this clonotype. This chain joins TRBV28 and TRBJ2-7, with 12 bases identical to TRBD1. V shed 4 bases and J 6 bases; nucleotides not matched to a gene: 7. The CDR3 contains 15 residues. The germline V gene encodes CDR1 MDHEN and CDR2 SYDVKM. The CDR3 here is CASSYSGTGGIEQYF. CDR3 sequence (DNA): TGTGCCAGCAGTTATTCCGGGACAGGGGGCATCGAGCAGTACTTC.